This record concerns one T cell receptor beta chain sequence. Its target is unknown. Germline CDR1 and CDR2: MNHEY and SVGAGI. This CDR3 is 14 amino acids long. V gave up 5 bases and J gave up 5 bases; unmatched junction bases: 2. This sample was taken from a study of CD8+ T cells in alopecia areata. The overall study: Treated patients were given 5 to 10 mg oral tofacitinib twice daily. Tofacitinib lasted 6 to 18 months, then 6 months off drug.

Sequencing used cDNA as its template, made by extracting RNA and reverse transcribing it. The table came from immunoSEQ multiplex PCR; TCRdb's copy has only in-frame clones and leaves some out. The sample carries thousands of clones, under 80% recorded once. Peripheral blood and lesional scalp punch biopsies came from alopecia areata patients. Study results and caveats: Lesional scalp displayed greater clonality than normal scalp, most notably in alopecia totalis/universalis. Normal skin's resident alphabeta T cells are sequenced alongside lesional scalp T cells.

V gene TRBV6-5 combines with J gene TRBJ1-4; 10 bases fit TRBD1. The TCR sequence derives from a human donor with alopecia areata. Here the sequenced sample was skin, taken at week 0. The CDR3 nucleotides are TGTGCCAGCAGTGACAGGGGGCTAAATGAAAAACTGTTTTTT. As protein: CASSDRGLNEKLFF.